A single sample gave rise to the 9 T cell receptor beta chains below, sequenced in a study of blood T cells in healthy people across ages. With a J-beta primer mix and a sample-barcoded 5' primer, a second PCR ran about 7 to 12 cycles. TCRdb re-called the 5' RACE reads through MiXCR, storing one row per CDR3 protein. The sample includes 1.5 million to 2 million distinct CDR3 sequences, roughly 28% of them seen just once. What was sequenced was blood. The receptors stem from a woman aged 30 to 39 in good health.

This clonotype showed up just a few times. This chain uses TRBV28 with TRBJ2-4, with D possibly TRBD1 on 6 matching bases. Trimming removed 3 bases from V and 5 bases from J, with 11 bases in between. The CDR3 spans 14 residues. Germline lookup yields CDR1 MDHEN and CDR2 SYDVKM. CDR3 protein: CASSLGALENIQYF. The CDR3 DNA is TGTGCCAGCAGTTTGGGGGCCCTGGAAAACATTCAGTACTTC.

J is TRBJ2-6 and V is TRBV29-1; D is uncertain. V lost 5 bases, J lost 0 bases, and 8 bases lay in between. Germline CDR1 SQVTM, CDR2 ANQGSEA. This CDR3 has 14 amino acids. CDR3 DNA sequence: TGCAGCGTTCTCAAGGGCTCTGGGGCCAACGTCCTGACTTTC. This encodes CSVLKGSGANVLTF.

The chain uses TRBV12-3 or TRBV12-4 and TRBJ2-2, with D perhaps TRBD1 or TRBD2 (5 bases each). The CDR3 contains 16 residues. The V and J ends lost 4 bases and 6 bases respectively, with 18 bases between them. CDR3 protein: CASSSTGTPRAGELFF. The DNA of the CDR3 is TGTGCCAGCAGTTCTACCGGGACGCCTCGGGCCGGGGAGCTGTTTTTT.

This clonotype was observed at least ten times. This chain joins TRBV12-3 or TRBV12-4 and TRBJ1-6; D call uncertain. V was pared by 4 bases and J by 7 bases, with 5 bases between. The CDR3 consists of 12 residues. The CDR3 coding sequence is TGTGCCAGCAGTTCCCCAAATTCACCCCTCCACTTT. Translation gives CASSSPNSPLHF.

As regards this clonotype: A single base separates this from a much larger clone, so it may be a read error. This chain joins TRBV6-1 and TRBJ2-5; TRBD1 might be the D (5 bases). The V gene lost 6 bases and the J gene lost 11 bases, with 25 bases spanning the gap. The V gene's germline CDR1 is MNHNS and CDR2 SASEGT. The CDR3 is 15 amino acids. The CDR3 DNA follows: TGTGCCAGCAGCCAAAGGACAACAGTAGTAAATGAGCAGTACTTC. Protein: CASSQRTTVVNEQYF.

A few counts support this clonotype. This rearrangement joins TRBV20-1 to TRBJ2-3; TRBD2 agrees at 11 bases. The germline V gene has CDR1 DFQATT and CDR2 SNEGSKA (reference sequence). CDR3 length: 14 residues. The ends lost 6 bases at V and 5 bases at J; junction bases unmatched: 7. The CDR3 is CSARLAGHGDTQYF. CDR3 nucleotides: TGCAGTGCACGACTAGCGGGACACGGAGATACGCAGTATTTT.

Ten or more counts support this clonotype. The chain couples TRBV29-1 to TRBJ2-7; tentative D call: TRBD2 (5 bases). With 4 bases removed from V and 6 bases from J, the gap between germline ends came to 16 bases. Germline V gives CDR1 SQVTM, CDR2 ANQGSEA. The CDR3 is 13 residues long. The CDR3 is CSVGLLTDGEQYF. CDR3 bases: TGCAGCGTTGGACTATTAACAGATGGCGAGCAGTACTTC.

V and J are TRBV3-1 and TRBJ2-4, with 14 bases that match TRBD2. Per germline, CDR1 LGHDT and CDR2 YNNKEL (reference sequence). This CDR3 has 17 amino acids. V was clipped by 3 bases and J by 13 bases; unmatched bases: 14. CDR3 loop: CASSHLGLAGESNEQYF. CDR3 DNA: TGTGCCAGCAGCCACTTGGGACTAGCGGGAGAGTCGAATGAGCAGTACTTC.

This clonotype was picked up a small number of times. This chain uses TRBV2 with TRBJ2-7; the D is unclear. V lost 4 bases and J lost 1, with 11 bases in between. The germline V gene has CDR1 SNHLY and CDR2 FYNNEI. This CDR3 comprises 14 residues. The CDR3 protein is CASSGYLSSYEQYF. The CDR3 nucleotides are TGTGCCAGCAGTGGGTACCTCAGTTCCTACGAGCAGTACTTC.